The rows below give T cell receptor beta chains drawn from one sample of a study of blood T cell repertoires in COVID-19. Only in-frame clones appear in the TCRdb table, and some are missing; sequencing was by immunoSEQ multiplex PCR. Here the sample spans about 190,000 clones, around 80% being singletons. The sample consisted of peripheral blood. The source is a woman aged 80 or over with active or convalescent COVID-19. The CDR3 runs from the conserved cysteine through the conserved F or W. The D gene is left open where the match is weak. For some rows the clone size is stated as once, few or many, or as a class when expanded; others skip it.

D gene	V gene	clone size	J gene	CDR3 DNA	CDR3 protein
TRBD1	TRBV5-4	.	TRBJ1-6	TGTGCCGGCCGGACAGGTGAATCACCCCTCCACTTT	CAGRTGESPLHF
.	TRBV28	.	TRBJ1-2	TGTGCCAGCAGTTTTCTGGACAGCTCCTATGGCTACACCTTC	CASSFLDSSYGYTF
TRBD1	TRBV5-1	.	TRBJ2-1	TGCGCCAGCAGCTACCGGGACAGTAGCAACAATGAGCAGTTCTTC	CASSYRDSSNNEQFF
.	TRBV18	.	TRBJ1-2	TGTGCCAGCTCAACGACGGGGAATGGGGCCTTC	CASSTTGNGAF
.	TRBV7-8	.	TRBJ2-7	TGTGCCAGCAGCTTAGTGCAGGGCCCCTACGAGCAGTACTTC	CASSLVQGPYEQYF
.	TRBV20-1	.	TRBJ2-7	TGCAGTGCTAGTGTCAGTCGTAACTACGAGCAGTACTTC	CSASVSRNYEQYF
TRBD1	TRBV6-5	.	TRBJ1-5	TGTGCCAGCAGTTACTCGGGACAGATAAGCAATCAGCCCCAGCATTTT	CASSYSGQISNQPQHF
TRBD1	TRBV4-3	once	TRBJ1-1	TGCGCCAGCAGCCAAGACGCACAGGGGGCCACTGAAGCTTTCTTT	CASSQDAQGATEAFF
TRBD1	TRBV3-1/TRBV3-2	.	TRBJ1-6	TGTGCCAGCAGCGGACCGGGACAGCATCATTCACCCCTCCACTTT	CASSGPGQHHSPLHF
.	TRBV5-1	.	TRBJ1-4	TGCGCCAGCAGCTTGTCCCAGGGAGGGGAAAAACTGTTTTTT	CASSLSQGGEKLFF
.	TRBV5-1	.	TRBJ2-7	TGCGCCAGCAGCTGGGGGGACAGTAACTACGAGCAGTACTTC	CASSWGDSNYEQYF
TRBD1	TRBV4-3	.	TRBJ1-1	TGCGCCAGCAGCCAGTTTCAGGGGGCTGAGACTGAAGCTTTCTTT	CASSQFQGAETEAFF
TRBD2	TRBV4-1	.	TRBJ2-7	TGCGCCAGCAGCCATCTTGCGGGGGGGAGCTCCTACGAGCAGTACTTC	CASSHLAGGSSYEQYF
TRBD1	TRBV2	.	TRBJ1-1	TGTGCCAGCAGTCAGGACAGGGAGAACACTGAAGCTTTCTTT	CASSQDRENTEAFF
TRBD2	TRBV5-1	.	TRBJ2-3	TGCGCCAGCAGCTTGGGAGGTAGCGGGGGCCCAAGCACAGATACGCAGTATTTT	CASSLGGSGGPSTDTQYF
.	TRBV7-9	.	TRBJ1-2	TGTGCCAGCAGCTTGGAGGGGCTGGGCTACACCTTC	CASSLEGLGYTF
.	TRBV15	.	TRBJ1-4	TGTGCCACCAGCAGAGTAGGGGAAGTTACTAATGAAAAACTGTTTTTT	CATSRVGEVTNEKLFF
.	TRBV3-1/TRBV3-2	once	TRBJ2-3	TGTGCCAGCAGCCTCGCTAGAGGCACGCAGTATTTT	CASSLARGTQYF
TRBD1	TRBV23-1	.	TRBJ1-2	TGCGCCAGCAGTCACCCCGGCCCGGGACAGGGGGCGCTCGGTTATGGCTACACCTTC	CASSHPGPGQGALGYGYTF
.	TRBV29-1	.	TRBJ1-1	TGCAGCGTTGAGGGGGGGAACACTGAAGCTTTCTTT	CSVEGGNTEAFF
TRBD1	TRBV10-3	once	TRBJ1-2	TGTGCCATCAGCCCAACAGGGGATTCTAACTATGGCTACACCTTC	CAISPTGDSNYGYTF
.	TRBV5-1	few	TRBJ2-7	TGCGCCAGCAGCCCAGGACGCCCTGAGGGCTACGAGCAGTACTTC	CASSPGRPEGYEQYF
.	TRBV28	.	TRBJ1-1	TGTGCCAGCAGCTACCACGACAAGAACACTGAAGCTTTCTTT	CASSYHDKNTEAFF
.	TRBV12-3/TRBV12-4	.	TRBJ1-1	TGTGCCAGCAGCTACTACGGGTACACTGAAGCTTTCTTT	CASSYYGYTEAFF
.	TRBV5-6	.	TRBJ1-1	TGTGCCAGCAGCCCAAGGGGGAACACTGAAGCTTTCTTT	CASSPRGNTEAFF
TRBD1	TRBV9	.	TRBJ1-1	TGTGCCAGCAGCTCGGGACAGGCGACGAACACTGAAGCTTTCTTT	CASSSGQATNTEAFF
.	TRBV5-4	few	TRBJ2-3	TGTGCCAGCAGCTTGCGGGAGATCACAGATACGCAGTATTTT	CASSLREITDTQYF
TRBD1	TRBV5-1	.	TRBJ2-1	TGCGCCAGCAGCACAGGACAGGGTTCCCACAATGAGCAGTTCTTC	CASSTGQGSHNEQFF
.	TRBV3-1/TRBV3-2	once	TRBJ1-2	TGTGCCAGCAGCCAAGAAGCTCGGGGGGTCTATGGCTACACCTTC	CASSQEARGVYGYTF
.	TRBV29-1	.	TRBJ2-1	TGCAGCGCGGACAGTTACAATGAGCAGTTCTTC	CSADSYNEQFF
.	TRBV5-4	.	TRBJ1-1	TGTGCCAGCAGCTTAGTAGGGGACTCTGAAGCTTTCTTT	CASSLVGDSEAFF
TRBD2	TRBV5-5	.	TRBJ2-5	TGTGCCAGCAGCTTGCCACCCGGGGGGGAGACCCAGTACTTC	CASSLPPGGETQYF
.	TRBV5-1	.	TRBJ2-7	TGCGCCAGCAGTTCCACCGGGTCGAGGATCTACGAGCAGTACTTC	CASSSTGSRIYEQYF
.	TRBV2	.	TRBJ2-3	TGTGCCAGCAGTGATCGGCGGCTAGCCCCAGATACGCAGTATTTT	CASSDRRLAPDTQYF
TRBD1	TRBV5-5	.	TRBJ2-2	TGTGCCAGCAGCTTGCGGCAGGGGGCCGGGGAGCTGTTTTTT	CASSLRQGAGELFF
.	TRBV30	few	TRBJ1-3	TGTGCCTGGAGTGAACATCTTTCTGGAAACACCATATATTTT	CAWSEHLSGNTIYF
.	TRBV10-2	.	TRBJ1-6	TGCGCCAGCAGTGAGACGACTCAGTCTAATTCACCCCTCCACTTT	CASSETTQSNSPLHF
.	TRBV10-3	.	TRBJ2-4	TGTGCCATCAGCCCATTTAGCCGCAGGACAGCCCCCATTCAGTACTTC	CAISPFSRRTAPIQYF
TRBD2	TRBV5-4	.	TRBJ2-5	TGTGCCAGCAGCTTAGCGGGGGGGCAAGAGACCCAGTACTTC	CASSLAGGQETQYF
TRBD1	TRBV19	.	TRBJ1-2	TGTGCCAGTAGGGACAGGGGGAGGAATGGCTACACCTTC	CASRDRGRNGYTF
.	TRBV19	many	TRBJ1-1	TGTGCCAGTAAAAGGGGGATGAACACTGAAGCTTTCTTT	CASKRGMNTEAFF
TRBD1	TRBV9	.	TRBJ1-2	TGTGCCAGCAGCCCCGGGGACAGCGCTAACTATGGCTACACCTTC	CASSPGDSANYGYTF
.	TRBV9	.	TRBJ1-1	TGTGCCAGCAGCGTAGATCGGGTTCCGAACACTGAAGCTTTCTTT	CASSVDRVPNTEAFF
TRBD1	TRBV14	once	TRBJ1-6	TGTGCCAGCAGCCGCCCGACAGGGGGCTATTCACCCCTCCACTTT	CASSRPTGGYSPLHF
TRBD1	TRBV4-2	.	TRBJ1-2	TGTGCCAGCAGCCAAGATAGGGGGACAGCTAACTATGGCTACACCTTC	CASSQDRGTANYGYTF
TRBD1	TRBV23-1	.	TRBJ1-1	TGCGCCAGCAGTCAATCGGTGGGGACAGGATTAGGGACTGAAGCTTTCTTT	CASSQSVGTGLGTEAFF
TRBD1	TRBV5-1	.	TRBJ1-2	TGCGCCAGCAGCGCCAGGACAGGAGACAACTATGGCTACACCTTC	CASSARTGDNYGYTF
.	TRBV19	.	TRBJ2-2	TGTGCCAGTAGTACAGGATCCACCGGGGAGCTGTTTTTT	CASSTGSTGELFF
.	TRBV4-1	.	TRBJ2-5	TGCGCCAGCAGCCAAGGGGCGAGGGACCAAGAGACCCAGTACTTC	CASSQGARDQETQYF
TRBD2	TRBV18	.	TRBJ2-2	TGTGCCAGCTCACTACTAGCGGGGGCCAACACCGGGGAGCTGTTTTTT	CASSLLAGANTGELFF
TRBD2	TRBV4-3	.	TRBJ2-5	TGCGCCAGCAGCCAAGATAGGCTAGCGGGACAAGAGACCCAGTACTTC	CASSQDRLAGQETQYF
TRBD1	TRBV7-9	few	TRBJ1-6	TGTGCCAGCAGCCCGCCGGGGACAGATAATTCACCCCTCCACTTT	CASSPPGTDNSPLHF
TRBD1	TRBV20-1	once	TRBJ2-5	TGCAGTGCTAGTTACAGGGGCCGAGAGTACCAAGAGACCCAGTACTTC	CSASYRGREYQETQYF
.	TRBV29-1	.	TRBJ2-7	TGCAGCGCGGCGCACGGGGATGAGCAGTACTTC	CSAAHGDEQYF
TRBD1	TRBV10-3	few	TRBJ1-6	TGTGCCATCAGCGGACAGGGACCGAGAAATTCACCCCTCCACTTT	CAISGQGPRNSPLHF
TRBD1	TRBV2	once	TRBJ1-3	TGTGCCAGCAGTGAAGATGTAGATCCCGACAGGGGGCTGAGAAACACCATATATTTT	CASSEDVDPDRGLRNTIYF
TRBD1	TRBV16	.	TRBJ2-3	TGTGCCAGCAGCCCTGGGGACAGTCCCGCAGATACGCAGTATTTT	CASSPGDSPADTQYF
TRBD2	TRBV19	.	TRBJ2-7	TGTGCCAGTAGTATGTGGGGGGGGAACTACGAGCAGTACTTC	CASSMWGGNYEQYF
.	TRBV29-1	.	TRBJ1-2	TGCAGCGTTGGGTCCGGGTTGAGTGGTTCCGGCTTCAACTATGGCTACACCTTC	CSVGSGLSGSGFNYGYTF
.	TRBV19	.	TRBJ1-5	TGTGCCAGCAGTGCGGGGTGGGGGGGCAATCAGCCCCAGCATTTT	CASSAGWGGNQPQHF